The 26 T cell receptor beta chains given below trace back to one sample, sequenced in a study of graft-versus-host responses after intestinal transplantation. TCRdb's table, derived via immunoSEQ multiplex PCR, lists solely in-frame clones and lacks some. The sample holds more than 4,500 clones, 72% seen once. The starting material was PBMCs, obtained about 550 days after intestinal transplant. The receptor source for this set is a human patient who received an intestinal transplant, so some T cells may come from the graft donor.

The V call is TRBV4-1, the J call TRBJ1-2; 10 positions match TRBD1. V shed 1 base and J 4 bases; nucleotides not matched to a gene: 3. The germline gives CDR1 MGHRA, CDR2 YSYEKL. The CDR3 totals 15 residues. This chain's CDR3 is CASSQGTGGVYGYTF. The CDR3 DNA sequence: TGCGCCAGCAGCCAAGGGACAGGGGGTGTCTATGGCTACACCTTC.

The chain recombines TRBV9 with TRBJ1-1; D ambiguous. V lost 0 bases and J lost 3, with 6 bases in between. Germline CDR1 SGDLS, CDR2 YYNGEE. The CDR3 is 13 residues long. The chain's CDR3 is CASSVGADTEAFF. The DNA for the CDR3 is TGTGCCAGCAGCGTAGGTGCTGACACTGAAGCTTTCTTT. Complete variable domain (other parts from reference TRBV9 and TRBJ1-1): DSGVTQTPKHLITATGQRVTLRCSPRSGDLSVYWYQQSLDQGLQFLIQYYNGEERAKGNILERFSAQQFPDLHSELNLSSLELGDSALYFCASSVGADTEAFFGQGTRLTVV.

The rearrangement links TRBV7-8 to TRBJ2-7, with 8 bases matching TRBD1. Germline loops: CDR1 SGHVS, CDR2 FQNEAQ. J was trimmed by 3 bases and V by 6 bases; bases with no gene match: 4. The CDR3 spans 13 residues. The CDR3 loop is CASRRDRNYEQYF. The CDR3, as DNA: TGTGCCAGCAGAAGGGACAGGAACTACGAGCAGTACTTC.

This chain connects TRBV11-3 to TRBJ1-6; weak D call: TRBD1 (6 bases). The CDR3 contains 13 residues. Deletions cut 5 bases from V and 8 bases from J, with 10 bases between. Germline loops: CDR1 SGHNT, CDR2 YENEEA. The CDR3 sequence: CASSRRGDSPLHF. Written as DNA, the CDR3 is TGTGCCAGCAGCCGGAGGGGGGATTCACCCCTCCACTTT.

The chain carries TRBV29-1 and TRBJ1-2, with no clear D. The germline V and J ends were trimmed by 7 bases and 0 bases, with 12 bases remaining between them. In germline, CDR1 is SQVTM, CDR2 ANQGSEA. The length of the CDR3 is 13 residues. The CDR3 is CSARGNSNYGYTF. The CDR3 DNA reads TGCAGCGCCCGCGGCAACTCTAACTATGGCTACACCTTC. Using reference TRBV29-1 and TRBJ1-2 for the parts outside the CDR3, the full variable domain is SAVISQKPSRDICQRGTSLTIQCQVDSQVTMMFWYRQQPGQSLTLIATANQGSEATYESGFVIDKFPISRPNLTFSTLTVSNMSPEDSSIYLCSARGNSNYGYTFGSGTRLTVV.

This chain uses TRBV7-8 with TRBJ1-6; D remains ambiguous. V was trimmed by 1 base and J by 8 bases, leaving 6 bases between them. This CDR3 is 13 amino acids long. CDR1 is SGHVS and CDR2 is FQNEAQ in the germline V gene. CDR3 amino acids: CASSLVRDSPLHF. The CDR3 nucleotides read TGTGCCAGCAGCTTAGTTCGGGATTCACCCCTCCACTTT.

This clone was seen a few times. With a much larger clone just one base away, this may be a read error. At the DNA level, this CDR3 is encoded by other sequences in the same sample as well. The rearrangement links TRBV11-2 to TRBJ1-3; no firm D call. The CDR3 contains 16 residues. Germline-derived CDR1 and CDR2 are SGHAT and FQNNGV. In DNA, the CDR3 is TGTGCCAGCAGCTTAGAGGGCCCGCGCCGCAGAAACACGATATATTTT. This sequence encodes CASSLEGPRRRNTIYF.

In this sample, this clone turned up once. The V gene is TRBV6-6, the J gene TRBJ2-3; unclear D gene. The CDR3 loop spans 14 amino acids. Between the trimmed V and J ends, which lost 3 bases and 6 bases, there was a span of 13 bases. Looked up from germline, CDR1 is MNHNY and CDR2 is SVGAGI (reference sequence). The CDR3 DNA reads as TGTGCCAGCAGTTATTCGACTTTTCCGGATACGCAGTATTTT. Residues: CASSYSTFPDTQYF.

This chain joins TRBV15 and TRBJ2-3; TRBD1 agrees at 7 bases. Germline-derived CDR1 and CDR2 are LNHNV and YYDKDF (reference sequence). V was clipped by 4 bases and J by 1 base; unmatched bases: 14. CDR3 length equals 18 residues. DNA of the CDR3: TGTGCCACCAGCACCGACAGGGAAGGCATAATGGGCACAGATACGCAGTATTTT. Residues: CATSTDREGIMGTDTQYF.

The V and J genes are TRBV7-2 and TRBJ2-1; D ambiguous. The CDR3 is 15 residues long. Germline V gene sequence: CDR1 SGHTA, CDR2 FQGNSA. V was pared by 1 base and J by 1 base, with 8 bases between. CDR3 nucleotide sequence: TGTGCCAGCAGCTTAGGAAGTACTTCCTACAATGAGCAGTTCTTC. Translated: CASSLGSTSYNEQFF.

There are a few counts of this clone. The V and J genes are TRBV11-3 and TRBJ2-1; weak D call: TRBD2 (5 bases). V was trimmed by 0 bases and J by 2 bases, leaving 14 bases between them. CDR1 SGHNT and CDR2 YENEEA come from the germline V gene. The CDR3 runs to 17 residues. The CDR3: CASSLDQRGLAYNEQFF. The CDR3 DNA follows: TGTGCCAGCAGCTTAGATCAACGAGGGCTGGCCTACAATGAGCAGTTCTTC.

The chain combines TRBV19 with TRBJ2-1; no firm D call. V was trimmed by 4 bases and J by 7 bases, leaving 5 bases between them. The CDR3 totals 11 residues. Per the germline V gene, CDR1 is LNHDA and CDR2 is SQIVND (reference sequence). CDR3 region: CASSSRNEQFF. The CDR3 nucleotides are TGTGCCAGTAGTAGCCGGAATGAGCAGTTCTTC.

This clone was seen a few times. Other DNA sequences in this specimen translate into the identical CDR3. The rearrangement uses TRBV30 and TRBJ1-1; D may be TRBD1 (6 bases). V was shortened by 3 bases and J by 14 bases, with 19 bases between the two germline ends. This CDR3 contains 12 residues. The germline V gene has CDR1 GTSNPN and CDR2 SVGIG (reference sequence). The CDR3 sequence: CAWRPGHGGAFF. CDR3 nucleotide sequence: TGTGCCTGGAGACCGGGACACGGCGGAGCGTTCTTT.

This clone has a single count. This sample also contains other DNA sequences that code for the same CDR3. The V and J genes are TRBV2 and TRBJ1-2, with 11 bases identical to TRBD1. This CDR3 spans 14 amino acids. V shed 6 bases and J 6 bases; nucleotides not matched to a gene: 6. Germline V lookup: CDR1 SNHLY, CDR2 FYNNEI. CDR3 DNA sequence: TGTGCCAGCAGGGTCCGGACAGGGGGCGATGGCTACACCTTC. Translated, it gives CASRVRTGGDGYTF. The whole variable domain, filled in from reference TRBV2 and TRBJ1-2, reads EPEVTQTPSHQVTQMGQEVILRCVPISNHLYFYWYRQILGQKVEFLVSFYNNEISEKSEIFDDQFSVERPDGSNFTLKIRSTKLEDSAMYFCASRVRTGGDGYTFGSGTRLTVV.

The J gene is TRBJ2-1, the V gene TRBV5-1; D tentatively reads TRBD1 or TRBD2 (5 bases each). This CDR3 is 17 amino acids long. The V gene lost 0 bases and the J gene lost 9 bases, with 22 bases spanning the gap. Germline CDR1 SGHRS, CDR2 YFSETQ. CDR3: CASSLVPGTPSNGEQFF. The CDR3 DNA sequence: TGCGCCAGCAGCTTGGTCCCGGGGACGCCATCAAATGGTGAGCAGTTCTTC.

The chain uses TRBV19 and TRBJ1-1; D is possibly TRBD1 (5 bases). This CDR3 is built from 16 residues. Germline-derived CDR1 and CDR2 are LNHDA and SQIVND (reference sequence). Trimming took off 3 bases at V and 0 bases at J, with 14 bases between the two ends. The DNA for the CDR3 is TGTGCCAGTAGTATTCGGCGGGGCCGGGTGAACACTGAAGCTTTCTTT. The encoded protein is CASSIRRGRVNTEAFF.

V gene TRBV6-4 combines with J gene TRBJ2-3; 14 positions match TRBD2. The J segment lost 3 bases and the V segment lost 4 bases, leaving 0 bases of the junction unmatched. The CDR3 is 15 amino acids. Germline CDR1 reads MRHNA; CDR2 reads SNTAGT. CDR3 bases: TGTGCCAGCAGTGGGACTAGCGGGGGGACAGATACGCAGTATTTT. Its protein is CASSGTSGGTDTQYF.

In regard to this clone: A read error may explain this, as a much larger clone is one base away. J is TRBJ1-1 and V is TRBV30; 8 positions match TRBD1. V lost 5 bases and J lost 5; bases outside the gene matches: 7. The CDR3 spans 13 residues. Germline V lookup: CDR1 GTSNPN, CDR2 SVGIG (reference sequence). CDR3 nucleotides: TGTGCCTGGGAAGGGGACAGGAGGACTGAAGCTTTCTTT. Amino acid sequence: CAWEGDRRTEAFF.

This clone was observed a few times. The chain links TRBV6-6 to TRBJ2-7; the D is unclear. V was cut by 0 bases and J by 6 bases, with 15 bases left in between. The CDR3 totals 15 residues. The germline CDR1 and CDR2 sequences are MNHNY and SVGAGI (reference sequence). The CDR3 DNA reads TGTGCCAGCAGTTACTCACCCCCCGGTTACGGCGAGCAGTACTTC. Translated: CASSYSPPGYGEQYF.

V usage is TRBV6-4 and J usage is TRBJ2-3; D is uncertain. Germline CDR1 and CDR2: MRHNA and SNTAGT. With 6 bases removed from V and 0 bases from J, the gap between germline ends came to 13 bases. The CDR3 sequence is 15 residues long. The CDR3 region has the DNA TGTGCCAGCAGCACCAGTGCGGAGAGCACAGATACGCAGTATTTT. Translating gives CASSTSAESTDTQYF.

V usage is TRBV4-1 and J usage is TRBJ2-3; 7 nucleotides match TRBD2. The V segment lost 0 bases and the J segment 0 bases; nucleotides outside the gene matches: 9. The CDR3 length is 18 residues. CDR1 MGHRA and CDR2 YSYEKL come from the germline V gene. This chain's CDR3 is CASSQDPLLAFSTDTQYF. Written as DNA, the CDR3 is TGCGCCAGCAGCCAAGACCCTCTACTAGCGTTTAGCACAGATACGCAGTATTTT.

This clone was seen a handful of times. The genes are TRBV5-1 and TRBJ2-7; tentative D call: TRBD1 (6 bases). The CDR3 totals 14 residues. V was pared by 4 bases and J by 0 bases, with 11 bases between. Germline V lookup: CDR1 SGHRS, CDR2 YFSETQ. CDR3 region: CASSIQGDSYEQYF. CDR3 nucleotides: TGCGCCAGCAGCATACAGGGCGACTCCTACGAGCAGTACTTC.

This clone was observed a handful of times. CDR3 sequence (DNA): TGCGCCAGCAGCCAAGACAGTACCTCTGGGGCCAACGTCCTGACTTTC. Amino acids: CASSQDSTSGANVLTF. The chain combines TRBV4-3 with TRBJ2-6, with unresolved D. CDR1 LGHNA and CDR2 YSLEER come from the germline V gene. This CDR3 spans 16 amino acids. Trimming shortened V by 0 bases and J by 0 bases, and 6 bases separated the two germline ends.

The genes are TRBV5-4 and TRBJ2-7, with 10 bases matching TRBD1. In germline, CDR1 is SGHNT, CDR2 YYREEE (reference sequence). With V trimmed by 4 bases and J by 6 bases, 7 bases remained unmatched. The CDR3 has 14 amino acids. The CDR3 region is CASSAGQGMREQYF. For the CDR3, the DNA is TGTGCCAGCAGCGCGGGACAGGGGATGCGCGAGCAGTACTTC.

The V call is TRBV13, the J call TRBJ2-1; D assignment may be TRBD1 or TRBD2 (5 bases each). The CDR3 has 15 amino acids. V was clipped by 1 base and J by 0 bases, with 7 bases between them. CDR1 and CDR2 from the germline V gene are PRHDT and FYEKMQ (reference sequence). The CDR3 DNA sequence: TGTGCCAGCAGCTTAGCGGGGACCTCCTACAATGAGCAGTTCTTC. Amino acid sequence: CASSLAGTSYNEQFF. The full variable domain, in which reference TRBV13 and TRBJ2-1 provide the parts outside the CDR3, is AAGVIQSPRHLIKEKRETATLKCYPIPRHDTVYWYQQGPGQDPQFLISFYEKMQSDKGSIPDRFSAQQFSDYHSELNMSSLELGDSALYFCASSLAGTSYNEQFFGPGTRLTVL.

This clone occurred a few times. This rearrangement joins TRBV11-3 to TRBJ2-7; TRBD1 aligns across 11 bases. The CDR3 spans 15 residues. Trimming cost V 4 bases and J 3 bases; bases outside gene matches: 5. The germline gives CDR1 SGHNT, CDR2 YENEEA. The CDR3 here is CASSSRTGGLYEQYF. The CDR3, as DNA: TGTGCCAGCAGCTCCAGGACAGGGGGCCTCTACGAGCAGTACTTC. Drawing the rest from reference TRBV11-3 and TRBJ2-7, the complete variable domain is EAGVVQSPRYKIIEKKQPVAFWCNPISGHNTLYWYLQNLGQGPELLIRYENEEAVDDSQLPKDRFSAERLKGVDSTLKIQPAELGDSAVYLCASSSRTGGLYEQYFGPGTRLTVT.